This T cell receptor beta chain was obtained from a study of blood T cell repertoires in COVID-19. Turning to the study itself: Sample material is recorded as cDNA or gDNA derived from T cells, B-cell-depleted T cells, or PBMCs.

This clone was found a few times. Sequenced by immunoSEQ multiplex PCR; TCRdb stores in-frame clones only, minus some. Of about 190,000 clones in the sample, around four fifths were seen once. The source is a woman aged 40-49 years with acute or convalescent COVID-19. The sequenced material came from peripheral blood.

The CDR3 loop reads CASSQRGSETEAFF. The CDR3 coding sequence is TGTGCCAGCAGCCAACGGGGGTCGGAGACTGAAGCTTTCTTT. The chain links TRBV3-1 (or the pseudogene TRBV3-2) to TRBJ1-1; D perhaps matches TRBD1 (5 bases). This CDR3 is built from 14 residues. Germline CDR1 reads LGHDT; CDR2 reads YNNKEL (reference sequence). V dropped 2 bases and J dropped 5 bases, with 12 bases sitting between them.